This passage covers 4 T cell receptor beta chains from one sample sequenced in a study of blood T cells in healthy people across ages. With a J-beta primer mix and a sample-barcoded 5' primer, a second PCR ran about 7 to 12 cycles. TCRdb reprocessed the 5' RACE reads with MiXCR, giving one entry per CDR3 protein. The sample yields about a million distinct CDR3 sequences, roughly 48% seen once. Sequences were obtained from blood. The receptor set was obtained from a man aged 25-40 years in good health.

The sample holds a few counts of this clonotype. This chain links TRBV29-1 with TRBJ1-2; D remains unclear. V lost 2 bases and J lost 3, with 7 bases in between. The CDR3 runs 12 residues. CDR1 and CDR2 from the germline V gene are SQVTM and ANQGSEA. CDR3 in DNA: TGCAGCGTTGAAAGGTCGGACTATGGCTACACCTTC. Translation: CSVERSDYGYTF.

J is TRBJ2-7 and V is TRBV24-1; either TRBD1 or TRBD2 may fit D (6 bases each). CDR3 length: 15 amino acids. Germline loops: CDR1 KGHDR, CDR2 SFDVKD. V was clipped by 3 bases and J by 0 bases, with 11 bases between them. Here the CDR3 DNA reads TGTGCCACCAGTGATGCCGCGGGACACTCCTACGAGCAGTACTTC. Protein product: CATSDAAGHSYEQYF.

V usage is TRBV3-1 and J usage is TRBJ1-1, with TRBD1 matching over 7 bases. Germline CDR1 LGHDT, CDR2 YNNKEL (reference sequence). Unmatched junction bases numbered 8, after V lost 3 bases and J lost 1 base. This CDR3 contains 16 residues. In nucleotides, the CDR3 is TGTGCCAGCAGCCACACCCGCGGACAGGCGAACACTGAAGCTTTCTTT. Encoded protein: CASSHTRGQANTEAFF.

In regard to this clonotype: One end of the junction does not line up with germline, which may come from a read error. The chain uses TRBV9 and TRBJ2-5; D possibly matches TRBD1 or TRBD2 (6 bases each). CDR3 length: 14 residues. Germline assignment: CDR1 SGDLS and CDR2 YYNGEE. DNA of the CDR3: TGTGCCGGCAGCGTATGGGGGGCTGGAGAGACCCAGTACTTC. It specifies CAGSVWGAGETQYF. Complete variable domain (other parts from reference TRBV9 and TRBJ2-5): DSGVTQTPKHLITATGQRVTLRCSPRSGDLSVYWYQQSLDQGLQFLIQYYNGEERAKGNILERFSAQQFPDLHSELNLSSLELGDSALYFCAGSVWGAGETQYFGPGTRLLVL.